This is a list of T cell receptor beta chains from one sample in a study of blood T cells in healthy people across ages. One entry per CDR3 protein, called by TCRdb with MiXCR from the 5' RACE reads. This table holds hundreds of thousands of distinct CDR3 sequences, under 70% found once. The material sequenced was blood. These TCRs come from a man aged 55 to 70 in good health. CDR3s include the opening cysteine and the closing phenylalanine or tryptophan. Each record gives: J gene, V gene, clone size, D gene, CDR3 length, CDR3 DNA, CDR3 protein. D genes are given only for firm matches. Only part of the rows carry a size: once, few, many, or a class if the clone is expanded.

>TRBJ2-1|TRBV15|.|TRBD2|15
TGTGCCACCAGCAGAGACCCGTGGACTAGTTTTGAGCAGTTCTTC
CATSRDPWTSFEQFF
>TRBJ1-2|TRBV6-2/TRBV6-3|.|TRBD1|12
TGTGCCAGCAGTGACAGGGAAGATGGCTACACCTTC
CASSDREDGYTF
>TRBJ1-2|TRBV11-2|.|TRBD1|17
TGTGCCAGCAGCCCCAGGACAGGGGGCACCGGCGGCAATGGCTACACCTTC
CASSPRTGGTGGNGYTF
>TRBJ2-7|TRBV18|.|.|13
TGTGCCAGCTCACCCGCATTCTCCTACGAGCAGTACTTC
CASSPAFSYEQYF
>TRBJ1-2|TRBV15|.|.|13
TGTGCCACCAGCAGAGTCGGGGCCTATGGCTACACCTTC
CATSRVGAYGYTF
>TRBJ2-1|TRBV5-1|.|TRBD1|18
TGCGCCAGCAGCCAGGGGACAGGGGAAGGGATCCTCTACAATGAGCAGTTCTTC
CASSQGTGEGILYNEQFF
>TRBJ2-1|TRBV4-1|.|TRBD2|14
TGCGCCAGCGCCATGGCGGGGGGAGTCGATGAGCAGTTCTTC
CASAMAGGVDEQFF
>TRBJ1-6|TRBV12-3/TRBV12-4|.|TRBD1|14
TGTGCCAGCAGTTTTGACAGGGGCAGGTCACCCCTCCACTTT
CASSFDRGRSPLHF
>TRBJ2-5|TRBV10-3|.|TRBD1|14
TGTGCCACCCGACAGGGGCAGTTCCAAGAGACCCAGTACTTC
CATRQGQFQETQYF
>TRBJ2-7|TRBV24-1|once|.|15
TGTGCCACCATGCTTAGTGGAAGCTCCTACAATGAGCAGTACTTC
CATMLSGSSYNEQYF
>TRBJ1-4|TRBV4-1|.|.|15
TGCGCCAGCAGCCAAGAAGGGCAGGTTAATGAAAAACTGTTTTTT
CASSQEGQVNEKLFF